This record covers a single T cell receptor beta chain. Original data processing: Estimation of nucleated cell counts relied on the amplification of reference gene primers. Repertoires were generated with immunoSEQ multiplex PCR, while TCRdb's copy carries only in-frame clones and drops some. V and J calls and clone size follow that table, whereas D and trimming were derived from the DNA. Of roughly 82,000 clones detected, around 83% appear once; the ten largest clones hold approximately 15%. These data are taken from a study of blood T cell repertoires in COVID-19. The V end lost 0 bases, the J end lost 7 bases, and 15 bases lay between the germline ends. Germline CDR1 SGHTA, CDR2 FQGNSA. CDR3 length equals 15 residues.

The rearrangement links TRBV7-2 to TRBJ1-2, with D possibly being TRBD1 (5 bases). The source material was peripheral blood. The TCR sequence derives from a woman in her sixties or seventies with acute or convalescent COVID-19. CDR3 sequence reads: CASSLASQGQAGYTF. CDR3 coding DNA: TGTGCCAGCAGCTTAGCATCGCAGGGTCAGGCTGGCTACACCTTC.